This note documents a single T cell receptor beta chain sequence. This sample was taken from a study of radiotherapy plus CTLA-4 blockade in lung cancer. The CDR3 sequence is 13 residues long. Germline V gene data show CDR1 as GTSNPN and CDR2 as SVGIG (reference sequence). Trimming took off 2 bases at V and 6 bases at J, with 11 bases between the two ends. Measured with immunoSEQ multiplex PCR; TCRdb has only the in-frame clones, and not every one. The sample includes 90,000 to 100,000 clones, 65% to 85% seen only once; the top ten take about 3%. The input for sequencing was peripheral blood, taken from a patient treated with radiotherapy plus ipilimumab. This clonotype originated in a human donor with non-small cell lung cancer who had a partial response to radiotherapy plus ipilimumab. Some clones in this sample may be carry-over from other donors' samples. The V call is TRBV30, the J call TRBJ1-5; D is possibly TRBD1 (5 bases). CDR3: CAWSRQNRQPQHF. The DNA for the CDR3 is TGTGCCTGGAGTCGACAGAACCGTCAGCCCCAGCATTTT.